This record looks at one TCR beta chain sequence and its context. This specimen belongs to a study of sequential checkpoint blockade in melanoma. Study as a whole: Both treatment sequences were followed by maintenance nivolumab.

The CDR3 length is 13 residues. Germline CDR1 is MNHEY and CDR2 is SMNVEV (reference sequence). V lost 8 bases, J lost 3 bases, and 14 bases lay in between. Treatment specified: randomized to nivolumab then ipilimumab (arm A) or the reverse (arm B). Profiled with immunoSEQ multiplex PCR; TCRdb holds only in-frame clones, not every one. The sample holds about 17,000 clones; around 76% are singletons and the top ten take around 32%. This sequence originates from a human donor with melanoma. The material was CD8+ T cells sorted from blood (inferred from file names), obtained from a patient given nivolumab and ipilimumab in sequence. This rearrangement joins TRBV27 to TRBJ2-7; possible D gene TRBD1, 5 bases. The CDR3 coding sequence is TGTGCCAGCTTACAGGAGCTGCTCTACGAGCAGTACTTC. Translated, it gives CASLQELLYEQYF.